This TCR beta chain was sequenced for a study of blood T cell repertoires in COVID-19. The CDR3 covers 12 residues. The trim removed 6 bases at V and 9 bases at J, leaving 8 bases unmatched. CDR1 MNHEY and CDR2 SVGAGI come from the germline V gene. Enrolled through a virtual design, the participants were between roughly 18 and 95 years of age and came from under 25 US areas. Per the original methods: Amplified reference gene primers provided the basis for estimating nucleated cell counts. Libraries were prepared by immunoSEQ multiplex PCR; TCRdb keeps only in-frame clonotypes and omits some of them. The DNA was the basis for D and trimming; V, J and clone size are from that table. The sample has under 200,000 clones; about 91% are singletons.

The chain has TRBV6-5 and TRBJ2-7; 7 bases are a match to TRBD1. Sequencing was done on a sample of PBMCs or T cells enriched from blood (not recorded which). The TCR originated in a woman in her late teens or twenties who had recovered from COVID-19. CDR3 sequence reads: CASSTGQKGQYF. CDR3 in DNA: TGTGCCAGCAGCACGGGACAGAAGGGGCAGTACTTC.